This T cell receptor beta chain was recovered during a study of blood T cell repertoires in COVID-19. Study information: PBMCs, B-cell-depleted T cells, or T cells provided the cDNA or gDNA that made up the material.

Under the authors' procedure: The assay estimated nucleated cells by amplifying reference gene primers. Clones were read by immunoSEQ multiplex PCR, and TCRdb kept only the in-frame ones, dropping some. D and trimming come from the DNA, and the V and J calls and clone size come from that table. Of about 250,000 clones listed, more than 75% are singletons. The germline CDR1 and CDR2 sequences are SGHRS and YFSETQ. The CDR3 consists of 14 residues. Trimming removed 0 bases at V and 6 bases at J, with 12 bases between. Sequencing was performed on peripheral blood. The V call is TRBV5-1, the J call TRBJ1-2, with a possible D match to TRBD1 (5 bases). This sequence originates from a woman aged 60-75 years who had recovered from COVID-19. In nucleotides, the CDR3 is TGCGCCAGCAGCTTGGTCGTAGACAGTCATGGCTACACCTTC. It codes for CASSLVVDSHGYTF.